The text below deals with one T cell receptor (beta chain). This entry comes from a study of blood T cell repertoires in COVID-19. Study information: There were acute and convalescent COVID-19 samples, and they came from the United States, Italy and Spain. The cDNA or gDNA used as material had been derived from T cells, B-cell-depleted T cells, or PBMCs.

Study processing details: Reference gene primer amplification gave nucleated cell count estimates. Using immunoSEQ multiplex PCR, the repertoire was profiled, and TCRdb retains in-frame clones only, with some absent. The V and J calls and clone size were taken over from that table, and D and trimming were inferred from the DNA. Among about 74,000 clones listed, about 69% were seen once. This CDR3 is built from 13 residues. CDR1 and CDR2 from the germline V gene are SGHTA and FQGNSA. Trimming removed 9 bases from V and 5 bases from J; junction bases left unmatched: 6. The chain has TRBV7-2 and TRBJ2-7; 11 nucleotides align to TRBD1. Source material: peripheral blood. The TCR comes from a man between 65 and 85 years old with acute or convalescent COVID-19. The CDR3 coding sequence is TGTGCCAGTACCCGGGACAGGGGGAACGAGCAGTACTTC. It specifies CASTRDRGNEQYF.